The next 27 T cell receptor beta chains were all read from a single sample in a study of spatial heterogeneity in lung cancer. TCRdb reprocessed the 5' RACE reads with MiXCR, giving one entry per CDR3 protein. The table includes tens of thousands of distinct CDR3 sequences, 6% to 8% detected once. The time point denotes: sample taken at primary tumor resection. Material for sequencing was whole RNA from tumor, nontumor lung or frozen PBMC, left unsorted. The specimen comprised PBMCs, sampled at surgery. The receptors derive from a male donor with early-stage non-small cell lung cancer.

The chain links TRBV6-6 to TRBJ2-2; TRBD2 aligns across 10 bases. Germline loops: CDR1 MNHNY, CDR2 SVGAGI (reference sequence). CDR3 length: 15 residues. Trimming at V came to 7 bases and at J to 2 bases, leaving 4 bases not matched to a gene. The CDR3: CASIIAGGNTGELFF. In DNA, the CDR3 is TGTGCCAGCATTATAGCGGGAGGAAACACCGGGGAGCTGTTTTTT.

The gene calls are TRBV6-5 and TRBJ2-1, with D uncertain. The CDR3 covers 15 residues. Germline CDR1 is MNHEY and CDR2 is SVGAGI. V was cut by 6 bases and J by 2 bases, with 14 bases left in between. The CDR3 bases are TGTGCCAGCAGCCTCAGCAGACCTGCCTACAATGAGCAGTTCTTC. It codes for CASSLSRPAYNEQFF.

In this sample, this clonotype turned up a few times. The chain recombines TRBV6-5 with TRBJ2-1, with D possibly TRBD2 on 6 matching bases. V lost 4 bases and J 1 base, leaving 14 bases between the germline ends. Germline V CDR1 and CDR2: MNHEY, SVGAGI. The CDR3 extends over 16 amino acids. The CDR3 reads CASSLEAGTSYNEQFF. For the CDR3, the DNA is TGTGCCAGCAGTTTGGAAGCGGGTACTTCCTACAATGAGCAGTTCTTC.

The chain couples TRBV6-2 or TRBV6-3 to TRBJ1-2; D is undetermined. V was trimmed by 9 bases and J by 5 bases, leaving 10 bases between them. This CDR3 spans 11 amino acids. CDR1 and CDR2 from the germline V gene are MNHEY and SVGEGT. The CDR3 DNA is TGTGCCAGTAGATGGAGGTATGGCTACACCTTC. Translating gives CASRWRYGYTF.

Many counts were recorded for this clonotype. This chain joins TRBV2 and TRBJ2-1, with 9 bases that match TRBD2. J was trimmed by 8 bases and V by 6 bases; bases with no gene match: 2. The CDR3 is 12 residues long. The germline V gene encodes CDR1 SNHLY and CDR2 FYNNEI. The CDR3 bases are TGTGCCAGCAGGCGGGAGGGGCATGAGCAGTTCTTC. It specifies CASRREGHEQFF.

This clonotype was picked up a small number of times. V usage is TRBV7-3 and J usage is TRBJ1-2; 11 bases align to TRBD1. The trim removed 6 bases at V and 7 bases at J, leaving 7 bases unmatched. The CDR3 runs 14 residues. Germline CDR1 is SGHTA and CDR2 is FQGTGA. The CDR3 sequence: CASSSGQGARGYTF. The CDR3 nucleotides read TGTGCCAGCAGTTCAGGACAGGGGGCACGTGGCTACACCTTC.

This clonotype showed up many times. The chain is built from TRBV7-9 and TRBJ2-1; 10 positions match TRBD2. The CDR3 contains 12 residues. V lost 5 bases to trimming and J lost 10 bases; unmatched junction nucleotides: 2. Germline-derived CDR1 and CDR2 are SEHNR and FQNEAQ (reference sequence). Here the CDR3 DNA reads TGTGCCAGCAGCCCACTAGCGGGGGAGCAGTTCTTC. Its protein product is CASSPLAGEQFF. The complete variable domain, with remaining parts taken from reference TRBV7-9 and TRBJ2-1, reads DTGVSQNPRHKITKRGQNVTFRCDPISEHNRLYWYRQTLGQGPEFLTYFQNEAQLEKSRLLSDRFSAERPKGSFSTLEIQRTEQGDSAMYLCASSPLAGEQFFGPGTRLTVL.

This clonotype was seen many times. J is TRBJ2-2 and V is TRBV6-2 or TRBV6-3, with 10 nucleotides matching TRBD2. Germline values: CDR1 MNHEY, CDR2 SVGEGT. The trim removed 6 bases at V and 0 bases at J, leaving 10 bases unmatched. The length of the CDR3 is 18 residues. The CDR3 loop is CASSTSGGAFANTGELFF. The CDR3, as DNA: TGTGCCAGCAGCACAAGCGGGGGGGCTTTCGCGAACACCGGGGAGCTGTTTTTT.

This clonotype has just a few counts. The rearrangement links TRBV20-1 to TRBJ2-1; 10 bases align to TRBD2. The V and J ends lost 1 base and 0 bases, in that order; junction bases with no gene match: 6. The CDR3 has 17 amino acids. Germline V lookup: CDR1 DFQATT, CDR2 SNEGSKA (reference sequence). DNA for the CDR3: TGCAGTGCTAGAGCGGTAGCGGGGGGTCCCTCCTACAATGAGCAGTTCTTC. It codes for CSARAVAGGPSYNEQFF.

This clonotype was counted ten times or more. The chain uses TRBV7-2 and TRBJ2-5, with D hard to call. CDR1 and CDR2 from the germline V gene are SGHTA and FQGNSA. The CDR3 loop spans 14 amino acids. V was pared by 5 bases and J by 1 base, with 11 bases between. CDR3: CASSRPGGQETQYF. CDR3 nucleotide sequence: TGTGCCAGCAGCCGCCCCGGCGGCCAAGAGACCCAGTACTTC.

The gene calls are TRBV4-2 and TRBJ2-1; no clear D. CDR3 length equals 16 residues. Trimming left V 1 base short and J 3 bases short, with 13 bases between. Germline assignment: CDR1 LGHNA and CDR2 YNFKEQ. The CDR3 DNA follows: TGTGCCAGCAGCCAAGTTACATTTGCAGACTACAATGAGCAGTTCTTC. Amino acids: CASSQVTFADYNEQFF.

This clonotype was seen ten or more times. This chain connects TRBV6-2 or TRBV6-3 to TRBJ2-7; 7 bases fit TRBD2. The germline V gene has CDR1 MNHEY and CDR2 SVGEGT. The CDR3 runs to 13 residues. V trimming: 3 bases; J trimming: 6 bases; junction bases outside the gene matches: 5. CDR3 residues: CASSYVAGVEQYV. The CDR3 region has the DNA TGTGCCAGCAGTTATGTCGCGGGAGTCGAGCAGTACGTC.

This clonotype has a count of ten or more. CDR3 amino acids: CASSFVLAGDPPDIQYF. The CDR3 DNA follows: TGTGCCAGCAGTTTTGTCCTAGCGGGAGACCCTCCTGACATTCAGTACTTC. The chain is built from TRBV12-3 or TRBV12-4 and TRBJ2-4; 10 nucleotides line up with TRBD2. This CDR3 is 17 amino acids long. With 3 bases clipped from V and 8 bases from J, the junction kept 13 bases outside the gene matches.

In this sample, this clonotype turned up a few times. This chain uses TRBV28 with TRBJ1-2; D is unclear. The CDR3 length is 14 residues. Germline loops: CDR1 MDHEN, CDR2 SYDVKM. V gave up 2 bases and J gave up 2 bases, with 9 bases separating them. Written as DNA, the CDR3 is TGTGCCAGCAGTTTAGATGGTCCCAACTATGGCTACACCTTC. Translating gives CASSLDGPNYGYTF.

This clonotype has at least ten counts. This chain connects TRBV5-4 to TRBJ1-1; 7 bases are a match to TRBD1. The CDR3 is 15 amino acids. In germline, CDR1 is SGHNT, CDR2 YYREEE (reference sequence). Trimming removed 3 bases from V and 0 bases from J; junction bases left unmatched: 5. The CDR3 DNA reads as TGTGCCAGCAGCTGGGGACAGACCCTGAACACTGAAGCTTTCTTT. It codes for CASSWGQTLNTEAFF.

CDR3 loop: CASSRGRGGPDTQYF. The DNA for the CDR3 is TGTGCCAGCAGCCGGGGCCGGGGAGGGCCCGATACGCAGTATTTT. This chain uses TRBV7-3 with TRBJ2-3, with 7 bases fitting TRBD2. The CDR3 is 15 amino acids. The ends lost 5 bases at V and 6 bases at J; junction bases unmatched: 11. CDR1 and CDR2 (germline): SGHTA, FQGTGA.

J is TRBJ1-1 and V is TRBV20-1; D is ambiguous. The germline V gene has CDR1 DFQATT and CDR2 SNEGSKA (reference sequence). V lost 0 bases and J 1 base, leaving 9 bases between the germline ends. CDR3 length: 14 amino acids. DNA of the CDR3: TGCAGTGCTAGAGATGTGGCCCCGAACACTGAAGCTTTCTTT. Translating gives CSARDVAPNTEAFF.

This clonotype has ten or more counts. J is TRBJ2-4 and V is TRBV10-2; perhaps D is TRBD1 or TRBD2 (5 bases each). V dropped 0 bases and J dropped 7 bases, with 10 bases sitting between them. The germline V gene has CDR1 WSHSY and CDR2 SAAADI. This CDR3 has 14 residues. As DNA, the CDR3 is TGCGCCAGCAGTGAGTCGTCGGGGACCAACATTCAGTACTTC. It specifies CASSESSGTNIQYF.

This clonotype was detected many times. The chain employs TRBV20-1 and TRBJ1-1; no clear D gene. Germline V CDR1 and CDR2: DFQATT, SNEGSKA (reference sequence). The CDR3 loop spans 15 amino acids. In DNA, the CDR3 is TGCTCAAGGGCGGACCACAGACCGAGGAACACTGAAGCTTTCTTT. Amino acid sequence: CSRADHRPRNTEAFF.

This chain joins TRBV24-1 and TRBJ2-3, with D tentatively TRBD2 (6 bases). The CDR3 contains 13 residues. Germline V gene lookup returns CDR1 KGHDR and CDR2 SFDVKD. The V and J ends lost 3 bases and 5 bases respectively, with 8 bases between them. Written as DNA, the CDR3 is TGTGCCACCAGTGATGGGCGGGGAGATACGCAGTATTTT. It is translated as CATSDGRGDTQYF.

There are many counts of this clonotype. The rearrangement links TRBV3-1 to TRBJ1-6, with unresolved D. CDR1 and CDR2 from the germline V gene are LGHDT and YNNKEL (reference sequence). Trimming took off 4 bases at V and 5 bases at J, with 15 bases between the two ends. This CDR3 is built from 16 residues. Here the CDR3 reads CASSPRHPTNNSPLHF. The CDR3 coding sequence is TGTGCCAGCAGCCCCCGACACCCCACGAATAATTCACCCCTCCACTTT.

This clonotype has at least ten counts. This chain joins TRBV5-8 and TRBJ2-3; no reliable D call. Trimming left V 1 base short and J 6 bases short, with 18 bases between. The CDR3 totals 16 residues. Germline CDR1 and CDR2: SGHTS and YDEGEE. The CDR3 DNA reads as TGTGCCAGCAGCTTGAGGCGCGGTTATGCCAGGGATACGCAGTATTTT. Translation gives CASSLRRGYARDTQYF.

This clonotype was picked up a small number of times. The chain couples TRBV11-3 to TRBJ2-1, with 7 nucleotides matching TRBD1. Germline values: CDR1 SGHNT, CDR2 YENEEA. The CDR3 contains 15 residues. V shed 5 bases and J 3 bases; nucleotides not matched to a gene: 7. The CDR3 is CASSPTGNSYNEQFF. In DNA, the CDR3 is TGTGCCAGCAGCCCGACAGGGAATAGCTACAATGAGCAGTTCTTC.

This clonotype was found once. This chain uses TRBV4-3 with TRBJ1-5, with D possibly being TRBD1 (6 bases). Trimming stripped 1 base from V and 6 bases from J, with 13 bases between. The CDR3 is 15 residues long. CDR1 and CDR2 from the germline V gene are LGHNA and YSLEER. The CDR3 DNA reads TGCGCCAGCAGCCAAGTTGTCAGGGGTGGTCAGCCCCAGCATTTT. It codes for CASSQVVRGGQPQHF.

The CDR3 sequence is CASSLDSLLDSPYNEQFF. The DNA of the CDR3 is TGTGCCAGCAGCTTAGACTCCTTACTGGACTCACCGTACAATGAGCAGTTCTTC. The chain recombines TRBV7-8 with TRBJ2-1, with a weak D call TRBD2 (5 bases). The CDR3 is 18 residues long. Between the trimmed V and J ends, which lost 1 base and 4 bases, there was a span of 20 bases. Germline V gives CDR1 SGHVS, CDR2 FQNEAQ.

The genes are TRBV20-1 and TRBJ1-6, with TRBD1 matching 7 bases. J gave up 9 bases and V 0 bases, and 11 bases lay outside the gene matches. Germline V gives CDR1 DFQATT, CDR2 SNEGSKA (reference sequence). The CDR3 length is 16 residues. The chain's CDR3 is CSARDGEQGLSSPLHF. CDR3 DNA: TGCAGTGCTAGAGATGGGGAACAGGGGCTTAGTTCACCCCTCCACTTT.

This clonotype was found a few times. The chain links TRBV30 to TRBJ2-7; D not certain. Between the trimmed V and J ends, which lost 7 bases and 0 bases, there was a span of 13 bases. This CDR3 has 13 residues. Germline CDR1 is GTSNPN and CDR2 is SVGIG (reference sequence). The CDR3 coding sequence is TGTGCCTTTAACAAGTGGGGCTCCTACGAGCAGTACGTC. This sequence encodes CAFNKWGSYEQYV.